What follows are 2 T cell receptor beta chains derived from one specimen sequenced in a study of CD8 T cells in Susac syndrome (dated by TCRdb to the late 2010s). Library method: the immunoSEQ multiplex PCR assay. RNA was extracted with the RNeasy kit and about 0.5 to 1 ug was reverse transcribed using random hexamers. TCRdb trimmed the raw reads at Q25, called clones with MiXCR and kept productive beta chains. CDR3 protein sequences are deduplicated, and each keeps its most common genes and DNA. This sample lists some 450,000 distinct CDR3 sequences; around 85% were detected once. 0.09% to 0.15% of the sample is in the top ten clones. What was sequenced was CD8+ T cells from PBMCs. These receptors all stem from a human donor with multiple sclerosis.

The V call is TRBV4-1, the J call TRBJ2-5, with D possibly being TRBD2 (6 bases). V lost 4 bases and J 3 bases, leaving 9 bases between the germline ends. The CDR3 is made up of 13 amino acids. Germline V CDR1 and CDR2: MGHRA, YSYEKL. Written as DNA, the CDR3 is TGCGCCAGCAGCCGAGAGCGGGAAGAGACCCAGTACTTC. This codes for CASSREREETQYF.

This chain joins TRBV28 and TRBJ2-2, with D perhaps TRBD2 (5 bases). V lost 1 base to trimming and J lost 3 bases, with 12 bases between them. The germline V gene encodes CDR1 MDHEN and CDR2 SYDVKM. The length of the CDR3 is 16 residues. The CDR3 DNA is TGTGCCAGCAGTTTATTAAGGCAGAGGGACACCGGGGAGCTGTTTTTT. Its translation is CASSLLRQRDTGELFF. The full variable domain, rest sourced from reference TRBV28 and TRBJ2-2, is DVKVTQSSRYLVKRTGEKVFLECVQDMDHENMFWYRQDPGLGLRLIYFSYDVKMKEKGDIPEGYSVSREKKERFSLILESASTNQTSMYLCASSLLRQRDTGELFFGEGSRLTVL.